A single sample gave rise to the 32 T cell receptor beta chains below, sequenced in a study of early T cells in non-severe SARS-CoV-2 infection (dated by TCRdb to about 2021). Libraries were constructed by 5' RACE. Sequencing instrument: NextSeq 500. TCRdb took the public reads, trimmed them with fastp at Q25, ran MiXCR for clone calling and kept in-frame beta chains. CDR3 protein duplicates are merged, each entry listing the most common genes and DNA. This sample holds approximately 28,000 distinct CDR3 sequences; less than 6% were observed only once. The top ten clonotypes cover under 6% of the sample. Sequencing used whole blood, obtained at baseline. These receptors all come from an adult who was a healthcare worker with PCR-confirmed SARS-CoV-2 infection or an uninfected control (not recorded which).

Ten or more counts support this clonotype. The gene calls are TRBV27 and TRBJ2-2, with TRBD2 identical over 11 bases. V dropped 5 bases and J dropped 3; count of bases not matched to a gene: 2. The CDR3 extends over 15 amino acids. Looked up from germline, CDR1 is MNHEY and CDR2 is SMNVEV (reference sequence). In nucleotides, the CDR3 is TGTGCCAGCAGTCCGGGACTAGCGGACACCGGGGAGCTGTTTTTT. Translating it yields CASSPGLADTGELFF.

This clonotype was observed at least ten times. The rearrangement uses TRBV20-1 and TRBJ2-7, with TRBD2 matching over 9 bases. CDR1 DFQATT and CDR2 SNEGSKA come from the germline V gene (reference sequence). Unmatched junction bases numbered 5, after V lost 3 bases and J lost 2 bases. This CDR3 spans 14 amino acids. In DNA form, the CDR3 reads TGCAGTGCTAGGGAGGCGGGAGGGACCTACGAGCAGTACTTC. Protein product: CSAREAGGTYEQYF.

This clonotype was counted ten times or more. CDR3 region: CASRPSGVRSDTQYF. In DNA form, the CDR3 reads TGTGCCAGCAGGCCTAGCGGTGTACGGTCGGATACGCAGTATTTT. The J gene is TRBJ2-3, the V gene TRBV28; 7 bases are shared with TRBD2. V lost 6 bases and J lost 6; bases outside the gene matches: 12. The germline CDR1 and CDR2 sequences are MDHEN and SYDVKM. The CDR3 extends over 15 amino acids.

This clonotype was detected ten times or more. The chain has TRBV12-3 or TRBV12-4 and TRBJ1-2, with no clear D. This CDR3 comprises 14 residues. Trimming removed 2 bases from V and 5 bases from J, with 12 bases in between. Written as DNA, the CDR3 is TGTGCCAGCAGTTTAAAGGGCCCCTTATATGGCTACACCTTC. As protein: CASSLKGPLYGYTF.

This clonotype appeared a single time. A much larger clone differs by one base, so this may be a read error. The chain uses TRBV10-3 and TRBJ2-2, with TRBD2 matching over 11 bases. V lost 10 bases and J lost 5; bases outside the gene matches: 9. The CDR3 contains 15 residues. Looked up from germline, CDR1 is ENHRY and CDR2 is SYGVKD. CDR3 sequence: CATAGTSGPTGELFF. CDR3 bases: TGTGCCACGGCCGGGACTAGCGGACCAACCGGGGAGCTGTTTTTT.

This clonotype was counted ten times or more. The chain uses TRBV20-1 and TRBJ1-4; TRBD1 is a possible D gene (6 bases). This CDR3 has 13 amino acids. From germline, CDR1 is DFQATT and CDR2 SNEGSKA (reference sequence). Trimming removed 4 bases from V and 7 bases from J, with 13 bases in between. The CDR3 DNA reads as TGCAGTGCTACTCGACAGGCGGGTGAAAAACTGTTTTTT. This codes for CSATRQAGEKLFF.

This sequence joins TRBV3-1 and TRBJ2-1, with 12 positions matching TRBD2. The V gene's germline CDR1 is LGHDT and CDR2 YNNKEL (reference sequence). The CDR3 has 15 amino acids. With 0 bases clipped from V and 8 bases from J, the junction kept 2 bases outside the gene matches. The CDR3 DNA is TGTGCCAGCAGCCAAGATCTAGCGGGGGGGGATGAGCAGTTCTTC. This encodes CASSQDLAGGDEQFF.

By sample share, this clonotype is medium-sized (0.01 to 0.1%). DNA of the CDR3: TGCGCCAGCAGCTTGTATCCTACGGTAAACACTGAAGCTTTCTTT. The encoded protein is CASSLYPTVNTEAFF. This chain joins TRBV5-1 and TRBJ1-1; D is uncertain. Germline V gives CDR1 SGHRS, CDR2 YFSETQ. The germline V and J ends were trimmed by 1 base and 2 bases, with 12 bases remaining between them. The CDR3 sequence is 15 residues long.

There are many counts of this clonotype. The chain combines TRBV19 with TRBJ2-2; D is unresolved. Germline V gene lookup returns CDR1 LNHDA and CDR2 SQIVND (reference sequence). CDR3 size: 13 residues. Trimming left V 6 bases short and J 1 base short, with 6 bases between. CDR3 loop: CASRWQNTGELFF. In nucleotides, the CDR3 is TGTGCCAGTAGGTGGCAGAACACCGGGGAGCTGTTTTTT.

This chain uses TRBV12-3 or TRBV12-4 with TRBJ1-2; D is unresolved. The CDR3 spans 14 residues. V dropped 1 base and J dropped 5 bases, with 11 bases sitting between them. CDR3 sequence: CASSLENSPYGYTF. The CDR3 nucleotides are TGTGCCAGCAGTTTAGAAAACAGTCCTTATGGCTACACCTTC.

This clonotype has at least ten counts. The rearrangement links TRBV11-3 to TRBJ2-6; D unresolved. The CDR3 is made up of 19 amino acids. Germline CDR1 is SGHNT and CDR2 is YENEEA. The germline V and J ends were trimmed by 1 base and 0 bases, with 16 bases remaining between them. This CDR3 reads CASSLVMGRGFSGANVLTF. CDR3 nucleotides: TGTGCCAGCAGCTTAGTGATGGGTCGTGGATTCTCTGGGGCCAACGTCCTGACTTTC.

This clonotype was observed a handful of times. As DNA, the CDR3 is TGCAGCGCCGCTAACTATGGCTACACCTTC. Its protein is CSAANYGYTF. The chain links TRBV29-1 to TRBJ1-2; D call uncertain. The CDR3 covers 10 residues. Germline lookup yields CDR1 SQVTM and CDR2 ANQGSEA. The V end was cut by 7 bases, the J end by 0 bases, with 3 bases between.

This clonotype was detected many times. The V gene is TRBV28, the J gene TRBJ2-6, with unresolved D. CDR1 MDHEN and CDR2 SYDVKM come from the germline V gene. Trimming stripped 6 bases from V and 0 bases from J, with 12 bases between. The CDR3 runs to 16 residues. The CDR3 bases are TGTGCCAGCAGGCCTAGTGGGAACTCTGGGGCCAACGTCCTGACTTTC. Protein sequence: CASRPSGNSGANVLTF. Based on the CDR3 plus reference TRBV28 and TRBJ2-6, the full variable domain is DVKVTQSSRYLVKRTGEKVFLECVQDMDHENMFWYRQDPGLGLRLIYFSYDVKMKEKGDIPEGYSVSREKKERFSLILESASTNQTSMYLCASRPSGNSGANVLTFGAGSRLTVL.

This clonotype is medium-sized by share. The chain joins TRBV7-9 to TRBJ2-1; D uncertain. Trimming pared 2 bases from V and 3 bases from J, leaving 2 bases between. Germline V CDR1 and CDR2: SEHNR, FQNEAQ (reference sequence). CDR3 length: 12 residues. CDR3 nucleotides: TGTGCCAGCAGCTTACTCTACAATGAGCAGTTCTTC. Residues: CASSLLYNEQFF.

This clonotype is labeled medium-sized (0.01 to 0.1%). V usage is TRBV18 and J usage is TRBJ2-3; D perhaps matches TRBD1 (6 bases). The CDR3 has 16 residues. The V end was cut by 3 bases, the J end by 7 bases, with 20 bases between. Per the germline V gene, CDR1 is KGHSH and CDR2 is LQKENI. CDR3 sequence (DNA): TGTGCCAGCTCACCCCTCCCAGGGGCGAGGTTAAATACGCAGTATTTT. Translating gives CASSPLPGARLNTQYF.

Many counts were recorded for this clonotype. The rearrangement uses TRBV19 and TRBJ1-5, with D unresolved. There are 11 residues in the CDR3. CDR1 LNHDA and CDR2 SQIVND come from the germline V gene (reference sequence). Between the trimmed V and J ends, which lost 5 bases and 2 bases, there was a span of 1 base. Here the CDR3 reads CASSGNQPQHF. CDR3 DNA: TGTGCCAGTAGTGGCAATCAGCCCCAGCATTTT.

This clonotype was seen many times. CDR3 sequence (DNA): TGTGCCAGCAGCCCGTGGGCTGGAGGCACAGATACGCAGTATTTT. It translates to CASSPWAGGTDTQYF. This chain joins TRBV7-9 and TRBJ2-3; D unclear. Germline assignment: CDR1 SEHNR and CDR2 FQNEAQ (reference sequence). This CDR3 is 15 amino acids long. Trimming took 5 bases from V and 1 from J, leaving 13 bases between them. Combining the CDR3 with reference TRBV7-9 and TRBJ2-3 gives the whole variable domain DTGVSQNPRHKITKRGQNVTFRCDPISEHNRLYWYRQTLGQGPEFLTYFQNEAQLEKSRLLSDRFSAERPKGSFSTLEIQRTEQGDSAMYLCASSPWAGGTDTQYFGPGTRLTVL.

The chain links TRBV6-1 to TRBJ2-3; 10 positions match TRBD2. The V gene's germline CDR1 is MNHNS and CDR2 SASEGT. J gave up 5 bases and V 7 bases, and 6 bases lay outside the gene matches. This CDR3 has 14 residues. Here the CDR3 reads CASTKLAGRDTQYF. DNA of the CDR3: TGTGCCAGCACGAAACTAGCGGGGAGAGATACGCAGTATTTT.

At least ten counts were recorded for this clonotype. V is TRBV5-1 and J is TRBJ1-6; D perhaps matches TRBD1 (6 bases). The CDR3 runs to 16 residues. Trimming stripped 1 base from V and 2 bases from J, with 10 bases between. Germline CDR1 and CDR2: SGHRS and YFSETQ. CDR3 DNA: TGCGCCAGCAGCTTGCAGGGGATCACCTATAATTCACCCCTCCACTTT. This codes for CASSLQGITYNSPLHF.

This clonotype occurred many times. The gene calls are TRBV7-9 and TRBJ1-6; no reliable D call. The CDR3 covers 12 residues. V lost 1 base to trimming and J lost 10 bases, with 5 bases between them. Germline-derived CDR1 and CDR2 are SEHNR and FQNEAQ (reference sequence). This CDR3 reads CASSLGGSPLHF. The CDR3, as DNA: TGTGCCAGCAGCTTAGGGGGATCACCCCTCCACTTT. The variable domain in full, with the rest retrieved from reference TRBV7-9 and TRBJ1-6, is DTGVSQNPRHKITKRGQNVTFRCDPISEHNRLYWYRQTLGQGPEFLTYFQNEAQLEKSRLLSDRFSAERPKGSFSTLEIQRTEQGDSAMYLCASSLGGSPLHFGNGTRLTVT.

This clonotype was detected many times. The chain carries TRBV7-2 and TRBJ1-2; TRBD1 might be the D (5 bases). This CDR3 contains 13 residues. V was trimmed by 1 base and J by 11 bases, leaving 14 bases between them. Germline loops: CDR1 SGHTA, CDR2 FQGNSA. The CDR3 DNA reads TGTGCCAGCAGCTTAGTGGGGCCGAGTCTGTACACCTTC. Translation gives CASSLVGPSLYTF. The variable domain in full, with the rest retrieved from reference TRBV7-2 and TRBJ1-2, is GAGVSQSPSNKVTEKGKDVELRCDPISGHTALYWYRQSLGQGLEFLIYFQGNSAPDKSGLPSDRFSAERTGGSVSTLTIQRTQQEDSAVYLCASSLVGPSLYTFGSGTRLTVV.

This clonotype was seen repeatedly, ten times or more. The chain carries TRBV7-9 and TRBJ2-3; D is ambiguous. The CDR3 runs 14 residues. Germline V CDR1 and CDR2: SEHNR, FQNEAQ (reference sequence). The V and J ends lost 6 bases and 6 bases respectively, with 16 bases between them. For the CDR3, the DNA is TGTGCCAGCAGTCCCCGCCGTACAAGGGATACGCAGTATTTT. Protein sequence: CASSPRRTRDTQYF.

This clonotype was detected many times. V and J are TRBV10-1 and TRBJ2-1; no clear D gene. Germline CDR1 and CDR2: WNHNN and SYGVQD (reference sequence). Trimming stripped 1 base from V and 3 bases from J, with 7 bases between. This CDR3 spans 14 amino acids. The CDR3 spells CASSEFGFYNEQFF. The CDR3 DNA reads TGCGCCAGCAGTGAGTTCGGTTTCTACAATGAGCAGTTCTTC.

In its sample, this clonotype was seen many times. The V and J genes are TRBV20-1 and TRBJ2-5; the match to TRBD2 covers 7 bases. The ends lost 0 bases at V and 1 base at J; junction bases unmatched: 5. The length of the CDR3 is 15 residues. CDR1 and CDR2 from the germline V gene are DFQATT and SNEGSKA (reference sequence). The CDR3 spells CSARDGTSAQETQYF. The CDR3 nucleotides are TGCAGTGCTAGAGATGGTACTAGCGCCCAAGAGACCCAGTACTTC.

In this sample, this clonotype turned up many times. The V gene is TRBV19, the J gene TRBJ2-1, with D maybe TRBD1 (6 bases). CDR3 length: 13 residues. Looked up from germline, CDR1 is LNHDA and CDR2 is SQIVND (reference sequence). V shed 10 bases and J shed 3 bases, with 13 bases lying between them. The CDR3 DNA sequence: TGTGCCACCAGACAGGATTTCTACAATGAGCAGTTCTTC. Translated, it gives CATRQDFYNEQFF.

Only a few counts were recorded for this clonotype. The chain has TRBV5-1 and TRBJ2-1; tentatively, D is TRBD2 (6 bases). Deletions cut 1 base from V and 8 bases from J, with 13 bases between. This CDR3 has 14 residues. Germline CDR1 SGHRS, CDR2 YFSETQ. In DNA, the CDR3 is TGCGCCAGCAGCTTGAGGGAGGAGTGGGATGAGCAGTTCTTC. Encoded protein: CASSLREEWDEQFF.

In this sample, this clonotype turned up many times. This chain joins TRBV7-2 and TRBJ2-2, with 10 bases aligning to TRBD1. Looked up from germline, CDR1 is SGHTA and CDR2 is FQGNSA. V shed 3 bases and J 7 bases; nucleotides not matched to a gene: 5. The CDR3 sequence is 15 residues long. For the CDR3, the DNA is TGTGCCAGCAGCTTCGACAGGGGGCTTAACGGGGAGCTGTTTTTT. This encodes CASSFDRGLNGELFF. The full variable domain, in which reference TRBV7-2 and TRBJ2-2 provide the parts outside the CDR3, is GAGVSQSPSNKVTEKGKDVELRCDPISGHTALYWYRQSLGQGLEFLIYFQGNSAPDKSGLPSDRFSAERTGGSVSTLTIQRTQQEDSAVYLCASSFDRGLNGELFFGEGSRLTVL.

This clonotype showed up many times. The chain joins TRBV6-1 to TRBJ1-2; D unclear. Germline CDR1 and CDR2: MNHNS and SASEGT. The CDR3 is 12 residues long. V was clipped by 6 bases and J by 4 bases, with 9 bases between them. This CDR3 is CASSPAGYGYTF. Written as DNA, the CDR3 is TGTGCCAGCAGCCCCGCCGGCTATGGCTACACCTTC.

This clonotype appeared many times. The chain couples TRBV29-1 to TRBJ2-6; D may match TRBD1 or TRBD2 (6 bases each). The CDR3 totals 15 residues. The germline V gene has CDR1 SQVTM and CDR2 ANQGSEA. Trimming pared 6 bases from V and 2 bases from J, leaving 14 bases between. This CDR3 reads CSVARGATGANVLTF. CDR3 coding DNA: TGCAGCGTGGCGAGGGGGGCAACTGGGGCCAACGTCCTGACTTTC. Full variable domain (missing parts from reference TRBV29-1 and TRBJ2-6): SAVISQKPSRDICQRGTSLTIQCQVDSQVTMMFWYRQQPGQSLTLIATANQGSEATYESGFVIDKFPISRPNLTFSTLTVSNMSPEDSSIYLCSVARGATGANVLTFGAGSRLTVL.

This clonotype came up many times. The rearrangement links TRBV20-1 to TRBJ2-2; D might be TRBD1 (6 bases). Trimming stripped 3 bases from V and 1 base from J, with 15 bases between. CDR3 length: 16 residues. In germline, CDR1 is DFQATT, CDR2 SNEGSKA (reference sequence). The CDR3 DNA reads TGCAGTGCTAGGGGGGCTGGGATGATGAACACCGGGGAGCTGTTTTTT. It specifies CSARGAGMMNTGELFF.

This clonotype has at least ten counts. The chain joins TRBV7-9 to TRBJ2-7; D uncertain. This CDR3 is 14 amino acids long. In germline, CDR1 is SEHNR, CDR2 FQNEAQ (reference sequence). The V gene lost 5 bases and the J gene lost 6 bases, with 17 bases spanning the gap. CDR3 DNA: TGTGCCAGCAGCCTCCCGGGTGGCTGGGGCGAGCAGTACTTC. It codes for CASSLPGGWGEQYF.

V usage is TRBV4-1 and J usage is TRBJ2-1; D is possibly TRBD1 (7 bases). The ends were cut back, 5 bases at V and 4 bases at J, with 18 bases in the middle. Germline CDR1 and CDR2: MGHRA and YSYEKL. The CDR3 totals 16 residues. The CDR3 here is CASSSIGRDRYNEQFF. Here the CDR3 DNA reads TGCGCCAGCAGCTCCATTGGGCGGGACAGATACAATGAGCAGTTCTTC.